These 21 T cell receptor beta chains were all obtained from the same sample, sequenced in a study of T cells in Graves' hyperthyroidism and ophthalmopathy. The CDR3 regions of TCR beta were amplified from RNA transcripts. A set of HTBI primers served as the primers for a first-round RT-PCR of the TCR CDR3. TCRdb reprocessed the multiplex PCR reads via MiXCR and lists one record per CDR3 protein. The repertoire holds hundreds of thousands of distinct CDR3 sequences, with approximately 15% as singletons. Sequencing was done on a sample of blood. These receptor sequences come from a woman between 18 and 30 years old with Graves' hyperthyroidism.

V is TRBV20-1 and J is TRBJ2-1, with TRBD2 matching 7 bases. The germline gives CDR1 DFQATT, CDR2 SNEGSKA (reference sequence). With V trimmed by 2 bases and J by 7 bases, 14 bases remained unmatched. The length of the CDR3 is 16 residues. The CDR3 loop reads CSARPLVGGKKNEQFF. CDR3 sequence (DNA): TGCAGTGCTAGACCCTTGGTGGGAGGGAAGAAGAATGAGCAGTTCTTC.

This clonotype has only a few counts. The CDR3 sequence is CASSLDPGLAKNIQYF. CDR3 bases: TGTGCCAGCAGCTTGGATCCGGGTTTAGCCAAAAACATTCAGTACTTC. The genes are TRBV5-4 and TRBJ2-4, with D uncertain. With 0 bases removed from V and 0 bases from J, the gap between germline ends came to 10 bases. The CDR3 totals 16 residues. Looked up from germline, CDR1 is SGHNT and CDR2 is YYREEE (reference sequence).

This chain uses TRBV10-1 with TRBJ1-5; D is unclear. This CDR3 contains 16 residues. V dropped 2 bases and J dropped 10 bases, with 21 bases sitting between them. The germline CDR1 and CDR2 sequences are WNHNN and SYGVQD (reference sequence). This chain's CDR3 is CASSEANRAPGEPQHF. The CDR3 nucleotides are TGCGCCAGCAGTGAGGCAAACCGGGCCCCTGGGGAACCCCAGCATTTT.

This clonotype was counted at least ten times. V and J are TRBV28 and TRBJ1-2; D perhaps matches TRBD1 (5 bases). CDR3 length: 14 residues. CDR1 and CDR2 (germline): MDHEN, SYDVKM. V was cut by 1 base and J by 5 bases, with 11 bases left in between. The CDR3 protein is CASSLSPGNYGYTF. CDR3 DNA: TGTGCCAGCAGTTTATCTCCAGGGAATTATGGCTACACCTTC.

V and J are TRBV7-2 and TRBJ2-3; D may match TRBD1 or TRBD2 (6 bases each). The germline V gene encodes CDR1 SGHTA and CDR2 FQGNSA. This CDR3 spans 15 amino acids. Trimming pared 2 bases from V and 4 bases from J, leaving 13 bases between. DNA for the CDR3: TGTGCCAGCAGCTTAACCGGGGGCGCAGCAGATACGCAGTATTTT. Its translation: CASSLTGGAADTQYF.

This clonotype was counted ten times or more. This chain connects TRBV28 to TRBJ1-2; 7 positions match TRBD1. The CDR3 is 13 amino acids. The junction had 5 bases not matched to a gene; V was cut back by 2 bases and J by 8 bases. Looked up from germline, CDR1 is MDHEN and CDR2 is SYDVKM. Written as DNA, the CDR3 is TGTGCCAGCAGTTTAGGACAGGCAGGGGGCTACACCTTC. This codes for CASSLGQAGGYTF.

This clonotype was seen more than once but under ten times. The chain joins TRBV20-1 to TRBJ2-1; 7 bases align to TRBD2. Germline V CDR1 and CDR2: DFQATT, SNEGSKA (reference sequence). This CDR3 is built from 15 residues. The V and J ends lost 6 bases and 4 bases, in that order; junction bases with no gene match: 12. Here the CDR3 reads CSAPSGGADYNEQFF. The CDR3 region has the DNA TGCAGTGCCCCTAGCGGAGGGGCCGATTACAATGAGCAGTTCTTC.

The rearrangement links TRBV27 to TRBJ1-1; 7 nucleotides align to TRBD1. This CDR3 contains 13 residues. Germline CDR1 MNHEY, CDR2 SMNVEV (reference sequence). Trimming at V came to 6 bases and at J to 2 bases, leaving 3 bases not matched to a gene. The chain's CDR3 is CASRGDRNTEAFF. CDR3 coding DNA: TGTGCCAGCAGGGGGGACAGAAACACTGAAGCTTTCTTT.

This clonotype was detected ten times or more. The chain couples TRBV6-1 to TRBJ2-7; 8 bases map to TRBD2. The germline CDR1 and CDR2 sequences are MNHNS and SASEGT. V was clipped by 3 bases and J by 1 base; unmatched bases: 5. The CDR3 sequence is 15 residues long. CDR3: CASSDRAGVSYEQYF. CDR3 bases: TGTGCCAGCAGTGATAGAGCGGGAGTGTCCTACGAGCAGTACTTC.

This clonotype was counted a few times. This chain uses TRBV13 with TRBJ2-1; D is unclear. V was clipped by 6 bases and J by 5 bases, with 20 bases between them. The germline V gene encodes CDR1 PRHDT and CDR2 FYEKMQ (reference sequence). The CDR3 runs 16 residues. The CDR3: CASRITWNDPNNEQFF. The CDR3 DNA sequence: TGTGCCAGCAGGATCACATGGAACGACCCTAACAATGAGCAGTTCTTC.

This clonotype was detected a few times. The chain uses TRBV15 and TRBJ1-4, with D hard to call. The germline V gene has CDR1 LNHNV and CDR2 YYDKDF (reference sequence). V lost 0 bases, J lost 7 bases, and 12 bases lay in between. This CDR3 comprises 15 residues. The CDR3 reads CATSRDMGGGEKLFF. CDR3 coding DNA: TGTGCCACCAGCAGAGATATGGGTGGAGGTGAAAAACTGTTTTTT.

This clonotype was seen at least ten times. The J gene is TRBJ2-1, the V gene TRBV5-1, with a tentative D call TRBD2 (5 bases). The germline V and J ends were trimmed by 3 bases and 0 bases, with 10 bases remaining between them. Germline values: CDR1 SGHRS, CDR2 YFSETQ. The CDR3 is made up of 15 amino acids. The CDR3 nucleotides read TGCGCCAGCAGCTGGGGAGCCGCCTCCTACAATGAGCAGTTCTTC. The encoded protein is CASSWGAASYNEQFF.

This clonotype was detected a few times. V and J are TRBV20-1 and TRBJ2-1; 7 bases match TRBD2. The CDR3 is 14 residues long. Germline V CDR1 and CDR2: DFQATT, SNEGSKA (reference sequence). V lost 4 bases and J lost 6; bases outside the gene matches: 9. CDR3 residues: CSATLGGGGNEQFF. The CDR3 DNA reads as TGCAGTGCTACTTTGGGGGGGGGGGGCAATGAGCAGTTCTTC.

This clonotype showed up many times. The CDR3 here is CASSFSFRGRAEETQYF. In nucleotides, the CDR3 is TGTGCCAGCAGCTTTAGTTTCAGGGGGCGTGCGGAAGAGACCCAGTACTTC. V and J are TRBV7-9 and TRBJ2-5; 8 nucleotides align to TRBD1. Germline values: CDR1 SEHNR, CDR2 FQNEAQ (reference sequence). The CDR3 is made up of 17 amino acids. Trimming took 3 bases from V and 3 from J; bases not matched to a gene: 12.

This clonotype was found many times. V gene TRBV4-1 combines with J gene TRBJ1-5, with no clear D. The V gene's germline CDR1 is MGHRA and CDR2 YSYEKL. V lost 0 bases and J lost 7, with 7 bases in between. This CDR3 is built from 13 residues. The CDR3 loop reads CASSQEGRQPQHF. The CDR3, as DNA: TGCGCCAGCAGCCAAGAGGGAAGACAGCCCCAGCATTTT.

Ten or more counts support this clonotype. CDR3 in DNA: TGTGCCAGCAGTTCGTTCCCCGATACGCAGTATTTT. It specifies CASSSFPDTQYF. This chain links TRBV28 with TRBJ2-3; the D is unclear. The CDR3 contains 12 residues. The germline V gene encodes CDR1 MDHEN and CDR2 SYDVKM. Between the trimmed V and J ends, which lost 4 bases and 6 bases, there was a span of 8 bases.

A word on this clonotype: At one boundary the junction diverges from the germline segment, which might be a read error. The V and J genes are TRBV19 and TRBJ2-1; D unresolved. The CDR3 is made up of 13 amino acids. Per the germline V gene, CDR1 is LNHDA and CDR2 is SQIVND (reference sequence). Here the CDR3 reads CTSSIDRLYEQFF. For the CDR3, the DNA is TGTACCAGTAGTATAGATCGGCTGTATGAGCAGTTCTTC.

Many counts were recorded for this clonotype. The rearrangement links TRBV28 to TRBJ2-7; 8 bases fit TRBD2. The CDR3 sequence is 18 residues long. After removal of 1 base from V and 3 bases from J, the junction contained 14 bases not matched to a gene. Germline CDR1 reads MDHEN; CDR2 reads SYDVKM. DNA for the CDR3: TGTGCCAGCAGTTTATCGGCAGCGGGAGTTGGTTCCTTCTACGAGCAGTACTTC. This translates into CASSLSAAGVGSFYEQYF.

This clonotype was picked up a small number of times. Given a much more abundant clone one base away, this may be a read error. The rearrangement uses TRBV11-1 and TRBJ1-1; no clear D. This CDR3 is built from 13 residues. The germline CDR1 and CDR2 sequences are SGHAT and FQDESV (reference sequence). Here the CDR3 DNA reads TGTGCCAGCGGCTTACGGAGGAACACTGAAGCTTTCTTT. This encodes CASGLRRNTEAFF.

This clonotype appeared many times. As DNA, the CDR3 is TGTGCCAGCTCCTGGACTAGCACCGGGGAGCTGTTTTTT. Translation gives CASSWTSTGELFF. The rearrangement links TRBV18 to TRBJ2-2; the match to TRBD2 covers 7 bases. The germline gives CDR1 KGHSH, CDR2 LQKENI. The CDR3 covers 13 residues. The V segment lost 6 bases and the J segment 4 bases; nucleotides outside the gene matches: 2.

This clonotype was found many times. This chain uses TRBV7-2 with TRBJ2-7; 12 bases match TRBD2. Germline CDR1 SGHTA, CDR2 FQGNSA. The CDR3 is made up of 16 amino acids. Unmatched junction bases numbered 8, after V lost 4 bases and J lost 4 bases. The CDR3 region has the DNA TGTGCCAGCAGCTCCGGACTAGCGGGGTCAATTTACGAGCAGTACTTC. Its protein is CASSSGLAGSIYEQYF.